Presented here are 24 T cell receptor delta chains from one specimen sequenced in a study of gammadelta T cells in human blood. TCRdb re-identified clones in the RT-PCR reads via CATT. The table has roughly 960 delta-chain clones, roughly 28% seen once; the top ten hold under 45%. Sequenced material: Vgamma9Vdelta2 gamma-delta T cells from adult blood. The receptor set was obtained from a human donor.

On this clone: The protein that TCRdb holds for this DNA derives from a much larger clone and differs from the translated DNA at residue 5, which likely indicates a read error; the protein shown here is translated from the DNA. The chain is built from TRDV2 and TRDJ1, with 8 positions matching TRDD3. The CDR3 has 17 residues. Germline assignment: CDR1 GEAIGNYY and CDR2 EKD. Trimming cost V 2 bases and J 3 bases; bases outside gene matches: 13. CDR3 sequence: CACDMAGGKKYADKLIF. CDR3 nucleotides: TGTGCCTGTGACATGGCTGGGGGAAAGAAGTATGCCGATAAACTCATCTTT.

This clone showed up just a few times. One base separates it from a far larger clone, so it is likely a read error. This sample also contains other DNA sequences that code for the same CDR3. The chain is built from TRDV2 and TRDJ1, with D possibly being TRDD3 (9 bases). CDR3 size: 20 residues. V lost 3 bases and J 0 bases, leaving 28 bases between the germline ends. Germline V lookup: CDR1 GEAIGNYY, CDR2 EKD. The chain's CDR3 is CACDGLPTSTGGTYTDKLIF. For the CDR3, the DNA is TGTGCCTGTGACGGACTTCCTACGAGTACTGGGGGAACGTACACCGATAAACTCATCTTT.

The genes are TRDV2 and TRDJ3; no clear D. This CDR3 contains 18 residues. Trimming pared 0 bases from V and 0 bases from J, leaving 11 bases between. CDR1 and CDR2 from the germline V gene are GEAIGNYY and EKD. CDR3 in amino acids: CACDTARASSWDTRQMFF. The CDR3 region has the DNA TGTGCCTGTGACACCGCCCGGGCTAGCTCCTGGGACACCCGACAGATGTTTTTC.

This clone is large by share. Other nucleotide sequences in the sample specify the same CDR3. This chain joins TRDV2 and TRDJ1, with TRDD3 matching over 13 bases. J gave up 0 bases and V 5 bases, and 17 bases lay outside the gene matches. The CDR3 totals 20 residues. Germline assignment: CDR1 GEAIGNYY and CDR2 EKD. The CDR3 loop is CACGTPLGLGDTKDTDKLIF. CDR3 nucleotides: TGTGCCTGTGGCACACCTTTAGGACTGGGGGATACGAAAGACACCGATAAACTCATCTTT.

Remarks on this clone: The protein in TCRdb stems from a much larger clone and differs at residues 3 and 9 from this DNA's translation, likely a read error; here the protein is translated from the DNA. The chain carries TRDV2 and TRDJ1; 11 bases are a match to TRDD3. No J segment appears in TCRdb, so it was assigned here by matching the sequence to germline. The germline V gene has CDR1 GEAIGNYY and CDR2 EKD. The CDR3 covers 16 residues. The chain's CDR3 is CAYDLLGDMVDDKLIF. CDR3 sequence (DNA): TGTGCCTATGACCTACTGGGGGATATGGTTGACGATAAACTCATCTTT.

In its sample, this clone was seen a few times. A far larger clone is a single base away, which makes a read error likely. The chain combines TRDV2 with TRDJ1; TRDD3 agrees at 9 bases. The CDR3 covers 15 residues. J was trimmed by 0 bases and V by 3 bases; bases with no gene match: 4. Germline V CDR1 and CDR2: GEAIGNYY, EKD. The CDR3 spells CACDEVGDNTDKLIF. Written as DNA, the CDR3 is TGTGCCTGTGACGAGGTGGGGGATAACACCGATAAACTCATCTTT.

No V gene was called, though TRDJ3 was called as the J gene; the D call in the table, TRDD3, was not verified against the DNA. The CDR3 consists of 21 residues. In DNA form, the CDR3 reads TGTGCCTGTGACACCGTAGGAGGAGGCCTGGGGGACTCCTGGGACACCCGGCAGATGTTTTTC. Residues: CACDTVGGGLGDSWDTRQMFF.

With regard to this clone: A read error may explain this, as a much larger clone is one base away. This specimen includes other DNA sequences encoding the same CDR3. The chain is built from TRDV2 and TRDJ1; possibly TRDD3 for D (10 bases). This CDR3 spans 19 amino acids. Germline values: CDR1 GEAIGNYY, CDR2 EKD. The CDR3 protein is CACNSLPTVNGGYTDKLIF. DNA of the CDR3: TGTGCCTGTAACAGCCTTCCTACGGTCAATGGGGGATACACTGATAAACTCATCTTT.

This clone was counted between two and nine times. Just one base apart from a much larger clone, this may be a read error. Other DNA variants within this sample encode the same CDR3. The chain uses TRDV2 and TRDJ3, with TRDD3 matching 13 bases. Germline V gives CDR1 GEAIGNYY, CDR2 EKD. There are 19 residues in the CDR3. This CDR3 reads CACDSVLGDTLWDTRQMFF. DNA for the CDR3: TGTGCCTGTGACAGCGTACTGGGGGATACGTTGTGGGACACTCGACAGATGTTTTTC.

On this clone itself: A far larger clone is off by one base, so a read error is likely. The rearrangement links TRDV2 to TRDJ1, with a tentative D call TRDD3 (6 bases). The CDR3 sequence is 16 residues long. Trimming took 3 bases from V and 0 from J, leaving 16 bases between them. From germline, CDR1 is GEAIGNYY and CDR2 EKD. CDR3 region: CACDAVGGTYTDKLIF. CDR3 DNA sequence: TGTGCCTGTGACGCCGTAGGGGGGACCTACACCGATAAACTCATCTTT.

With regard to this clone: A much larger clone is a single base away; this may be a read error. V and J are TRDV2 and TRDJ1, with TRDD3 matching over 13 bases. There are 18 residues in the CDR3. Germline CDR1 reads GEAIGNYY; CDR2 reads EKD. V lost 0 bases to trimming and J lost 4 bases; unmatched junction nucleotides: 10. For the CDR3, the DNA is TGTGCCTGTGACACCCTAGGACTGGGGGATACGCATGGCGATAAACTCATCTTT. Encoded protein: CACDTLGLGDTHGDKLIF.

Worth noting for this clone: A far larger clone lies a single base away; this is likely a read error. The chain uses TRDV2 and TRDJ1, with D uncertain. The length of the CDR3 is 15 residues. Germline V CDR1 and CDR2: GEAIGNYY, EKD. CDR3 bases: TGTGCCGGTGACACCGTTTCCCAAAGGAGCGATAAACTCATCTTT. It translates to CAGDTVSQRSDKLIF.

This clone was seen once. One base separates it from a far larger clone, so it is likely a read error. The chain combines TRDV2 with TRDJ1, with TRDD3 matching 10 bases. TCRdb supplies no J gene; here it was assigned by aligning the nucleotide sequence to germline. Trimming took 2 bases from V and 5 from J; bases not matched to a gene: 7. Germline-derived CDR1 and CDR2 are GEAIGNYY and EKD. The CDR3 contains 15 residues. The CDR3 sequence: CACDILGDREDKLIF. As DNA, the CDR3 is TGTGCCTGTGACATACTGGGGGATCGTGAAGATAAACTCATCTTT.

This clone rates as large. The chain combines TRDV2 with TRDJ1; the match to TRDD3 covers 13 bases. The CDR3 is made up of 18 amino acids. Losses at the gene ends were 0 bases for V and 4 bases for J; bases not matched to a gene: 10. CDR1 is GEAIGNYY, CDR2 EKD, per germline. This CDR3 reads CACDTLVLGDTHGDKLIF. The CDR3 nucleotides read TGTGCCTGTGACACCCTAGTACTGGGGGATACGCATGGCGATAAACTCATCTTT.

This clone is categorized as large. This sequence joins TRDV2 and TRDJ1, with TRDD3 identical over 13 bases. V gave up 3 bases and J gave up 3 bases; unmatched junction bases: 12. The germline CDR1 and CDR2 sequences are GEAIGNYY and EKD. The CDR3 covers 18 residues. CDR3 coding DNA: TGTGCCTGTGACTCATTACTGGGGGATACGCCTGTTGCCGATAAACTCATCTTT. This encodes CACDSLLGDTPVADKLIF.

This clone turned up a few times. A much larger clone differs from this one at a single base, so this may be a read error. In the same sample, other DNA sequences code for this CDR3. The V and J genes are TRDV2 and TRDJ1; 13 nucleotides line up with TRDD3. J lost 5 bases, V lost 3 bases, and 14 bases had no gene match. The CDR3 totals 18 residues. The germline CDR1 and CDR2 sequences are GEAIGNYY and EKD. CDR3 in amino acids: CACDSIRLGDTTPDKLIF. The CDR3 DNA reads as TGTGCCTGTGACTCCATTCGACTGGGGGATACGACCCCTGATAAACTCATCTTT.

A word on this clone: With a far larger clone one base away, a read error is the likely cause. The chain has TRDV2 and TRDJ1; 12 bases are a match to TRDD3. The J gene was missing in TCRdb and was found by matching the end of the DNA to germline. This CDR3 has 16 residues. In germline, CDR1 is GEAIGNYY, CDR2 EKD. V shed 3 bases, J shed 4 bases, and the junction held 8 bases outside the gene matches. The DNA of the CDR3 is TGTGCCTGTGACGCCATACTGGGGGATACAGGCGATAAACTCATCTTT. Amino acids: CACDAILGDTGDKLIF.

As to this clone: A far bigger clonotype differs at one base, so this is likely a read error. This CDR3 is also generated by other DNA sequences in the sample. The chain combines TRDV2 with TRDJ1; weak D call: TRDD3 (6 bases). TCRdb offers no J gene call, so here the DNA was matched to germline to obtain one. The CDR3 length is 22 residues. The germline CDR1 and CDR2 sequences are GEAIGNYY and EKD. Trimming pared 2 bases from V and 5 bases from J, leaving 38 bases between. CDR3 protein: CACDNHFVTPSGAGGGTDKLIF. In DNA form, the CDR3 reads TGTGCCTGTGACAACCATTTCGTAACTCCTTCGGGGGCCGGGGGAGGCACAGATAAACTCATCTTT.

Sample share makes this clone large. V usage is TRDV2 and J usage is TRDJ1; TRDD3 matches at 11 bases. V was clipped by 3 bases and J by 0 bases; unmatched bases: 14. The length of the CDR3 is 19 residues. The germline V gene encodes CDR1 GEAIGNYY and CDR2 EKD. The CDR3, as DNA: TGTGCCTGTGACGGTCTGGGGGATACTGGGACCCCTTACACCGATAAACTCATCTTT. Its translation: CACDGLGDTGTPYTDKLIF.

The count of this clone is one. A far larger clone is off by one base, so a read error is likely. This rearrangement joins TRDV2 to TRDJ1; the D gene is possibly TRDD3 (6 bases). The J gene was missing in TCRdb and was found by matching the end of the DNA to germline. V was cut by 3 bases and J by 0 bases, with 31 bases left in between. The V gene's germline CDR1 is GEAIGNYY and CDR2 EKD. CDR3 length equals 21 residues. CDR3 sequence: CACDSMSGASSSLTNTDKLIF. The CDR3 nucleotides read TGTGCCTGTGACTCCATGTCTGGGGCCTCCTCTAGTCTTACGAACACCGATAAACTCATCTTT.

On this clone itself: A far larger clone is just one base off, so this is likely a read error. The genes are TRDV2 and TRDJ2; 10 nucleotides line up with TRDD3. The J gene is absent in TCRdb and was assigned here via DNA matching to germline. CDR1 and CDR2 from the germline V gene are GEAIGNYY and EKD. Losses at the gene ends were 0 bases for V and 6 bases for J; bases not matched to a gene: 3. The CDR3 has 15 amino acids. CDR3 in amino acids: CACDTLGDMAAQLFF. Written as DNA, the CDR3 is TGTGCCTGTGACACCCTGGGGGATATGGCAGCACAACTCTTCTTT.

Comments on this clone: Only one base separates this from a far larger clonotype, so it likely reflects a read error. At the DNA level, this CDR3 is encoded by other sequences in the same sample as well. The chain recombines TRDV2 with TRDJ1; 11 nucleotides align to TRDD3. Here the J gene came from matching the DNA to germline, since TCRdb omits it. The length of the CDR3 is 16 residues. Trimming at V came to 0 bases and at J to 5 bases, leaving 7 bases not matched to a gene. Germline CDR1 and CDR2: GEAIGNYY and EKD. The CDR3 here is CACDTLGDTGTDKLIF. Here the CDR3 DNA reads TGTGCCTGTGACACCCTGGGGGATACTGGCACTGATAAACTCATCTTT.

Relative to its sample, this clone is large. This rearrangement joins TRDV2 to TRDJ1; maybe TRDD3 (6 bases). This CDR3 spans 15 amino acids. Trimming stripped 0 bases from V and 4 bases from J, with 14 bases between. The germline gives CDR1 GEAIGNYY, CDR2 EKD. The CDR3 protein is CACDTVGAWSDKLIF. The CDR3 nucleotides read TGTGCCTGTGACACCGTGGGGGCGTGGAGCGATAAACTCATCTTT.

With regard to this clone: One base separates it from a far larger clone, so it is likely a read error. The genes are TRDV2 and TRDJ2; D is unclear. Since TCRdb gives no J gene, matching the DNA to germline was used here to assign it. The CDR3 runs 18 residues. Germline V CDR1 and CDR2: GEAIGNYY, EKD. Trimming cost V 3 bases and J 3 bases, with 22 bases left between them. CDR3 amino acids: CACDHILRDSTLTAQLFF. The CDR3 nucleotides read TGTGCCTGTGACCACATACTGAGGGACTCGACCCTGACAGCACAACTCTTCTTT.